This record concerns one T cell receptor (beta chain) sequence. Other DNA variants within this sample encode the same CDR3. This CDR3 contains 11 residues. The germline CDR1 and CDR2 sequences are MDHEN and SYDVKM. V shed 5 bases and J shed 2 bases, with 3 bases lying between them. TCRdb's copy holds only in-frame clones and misses some; the assay was immunoSEQ multiplex PCR. Altogether about 120,000 clones are present, approximately 89% being singletons, with the ten largest covering 4% to 5.5%. This sample is drawn from a study of T cell responses to AZD1222 COVID-19 vaccine. This sequence was found in an adult in good health. The chain carries TRBV28 and TRBJ1-2, with no clear D. This specimen was peripheral blood, taken on day 0 of AZD1222 vaccination. The CDR3 bases are TGTGCCAGCAGTCCCAACTATGGCTACACCTTC. Its translation is CASSPNYGYTF.